This passage covers 9 T cell receptor beta chains from one sample sequenced in a study of CD8 T cells in ankylosing spondylitis. TCRdb reprocessed the 5' RACE reads with MiXCR, giving one entry per CDR3 protein. The sample has approximately 250,000 distinct CDR3 sequences, 24% seen once. The sequencing sample was made of blood, either unsorted or a sorted T cell fraction (not recorded which). The receptor source for this set is a male donor with ankylosing spondylitis or in good health (not recorded which).

This clonotype occurred many times. The chain joins TRBV7-2 to TRBJ2-7; D is ambiguous. V was trimmed by 2 bases and J by 0 bases, leaving 5 bases between them. The CDR3 sequence is 13 residues long. Per the germline V gene, CDR1 is SGHTA and CDR2 is FQGNSA. DNA of the CDR3: TGTGCCAGCAGCTTACTCGACTCCTACGAGCAGTACTTC. It yields the protein CASSLLDSYEQYF.

This chain uses TRBV20-1 with TRBJ2-1; weak D call: TRBD2 (6 bases). The germline V gene has CDR1 DFQATT and CDR2 SNEGSKA (reference sequence). The CDR3 is 16 residues long. The ends were cut back, 0 bases at V and 2 bases at J, with 14 bases in the middle. For the CDR3, the DNA is TGCAGTGCTAGAGATCAGGGCGGGGCGACCTACAATGAGCAGTTCTTC. Amino acids: CSARDQGGATYNEQFF.

This clonotype was counted only a few times. The chain is built from TRBV29-1 and TRBJ1-2; D remains ambiguous. V was trimmed by 0 bases and J by 13 bases, leaving 18 bases between them. CDR1 is SQVTM, CDR2 ANQGSEA, per germline. The CDR3 consists of 13 residues. CDR3 sequence (DNA): TGCAGCGTTGAAGATCGGTATACGGCCTTCGGCACCTTC. Translating it yields CSVEDRYTAFGTF.

This chain links TRBV29-1 with TRBJ1-1; D unclear. V was cut by 0 bases and J by 1 base, with 6 bases left in between. Germline assignment: CDR1 SQVTM and CDR2 ANQGSEA. The CDR3 is made up of 13 amino acids. In nucleotides, the CDR3 is TGCAGCGTTGAAGAATGGCGGAACACTGAAGCTTTCTTT. Protein product: CSVEEWRNTEAFF.

The chain couples TRBV5-4 to TRBJ2-7, with a possible D match to TRBD1 (6 bases). The CDR3 loop spans 13 amino acids. CDR1 is SGHNT, CDR2 YYREEE, per germline (reference sequence). V dropped 4 bases and J dropped 6 bases, with 14 bases sitting between them. The CDR3: CASSTGQMSEQYF. The CDR3 DNA sequence: TGTGCCAGCAGCACTGGACAGATGAGCGAGCAGTACTTC.

This clonotype has more than one count but fewer than ten. The V call is TRBV12-3 or TRBV12-4, the J call TRBJ1-1, with D uncertain. This CDR3 has 11 amino acids. V was trimmed by 7 bases and J by 7 bases, leaving 10 bases between them. The CDR3: CASKNRVEAFF. The CDR3 DNA reads TGTGCCAGCAAAAACCGGGTTGAAGCTTTCTTT.

This clonotype was seen many times. The chain carries TRBV28 and TRBJ2-5; no definite D call. V lost 4 bases to trimming and J lost 4 bases, with 1 base between them. Germline assignment: CDR1 MDHEN and CDR2 SYDVKM. This CDR3 comprises 10 residues. The CDR3 here is CASSSETQYF. The CDR3 DNA reads as TGTGCCAGCAGTTCAGAGACCCAGTACTTC.

The chain recombines TRBV20-1 with TRBJ2-1; D is unclear. Germline CDR1 reads DFQATT; CDR2 reads SNEGSKA (reference sequence). V lost 1 base and J 8 bases, leaving 6 bases between the germline ends. The length of the CDR3 is 11 residues. For the CDR3, the DNA is TGCAGTGCTAGAGGGTCTTATGAGCAGTTCTTC. Translation: CSARGSYEQFF.

Ten or more counts support this clonotype. The gene calls are TRBV19 and TRBJ2-7, with TRBD1 identical over 8 bases. The CDR3 is 16 residues long. The trim removed 7 bases at V and 2 bases at J, leaving 13 bases unmatched. CDR1 is LNHDA, CDR2 SQIVND, per germline (reference sequence). The CDR3 spells CASTYAGQGGTYEQYF. The CDR3 DNA is TGTGCCAGTACTTACGCCGGACAGGGAGGAACCTACGAGCAGTACTTC. The full variable domain, in which reference TRBV19 and TRBJ2-7 provide the parts outside the CDR3, is DGGITQSPKYLFRKEGQNVTLSCEQNLNHDAMYWYRQDPGQGLRLIYYSQIVNDFQKGDIAEGYSVSREKKESFPLTVTSAQKNPTAFYLCASTYAGQGGTYEQYFGPGTRLTVT.